What follows are 20 T cell receptor beta chains derived from one specimen sequenced in a study of blood T cell repertoires in COVID-19. Clones were sequenced by immunoSEQ multiplex PCR, and TCRdb holds only the in-frame ones, with some missing. The data show about 67,000 clones, 75% to 85% seen once. Sequencing used peripheral blood. Receptor source: a woman aged 55-70 years with acute or convalescent COVID-19.

This sequence joins TRBV7-8 and TRBJ2-7; D is perhaps TRBD2 (6 bases). The CDR3 sequence is 14 residues long. V was pared by 5 bases and J by 2 bases, with 13 bases between. Germline values: CDR1 SGHVS, CDR2 FQNEAQ. The CDR3 sequence is CASSVKGRPYEQYF. CDR3 bases: TGTGCCAGCAGCGTGAAGGGGAGGCCCTACGAGCAGTACTTC. Based on the CDR3 plus reference TRBV7-8 and TRBJ2-7, the full variable domain is GAGVSQSPRYKVAKRGQDVALRCDPISGHVSLFWYQQALGQGPEFLTYFQNEAQLDKSGLPSDRFFAERPEGSVSTLKIQRTQQEDSAVYLCASSVKGRPYEQYFGPGTRLTVT.

The rearrangement links TRBV7-9 to TRBJ2-2, with a tentative D call TRBD2 (7 bases). CDR3 size: 15 residues. Trimming pared 5 bases from V and 6 bases from J, leaving 16 bases between. Germline-derived CDR1 and CDR2 are SEHNR and FQNEAQ (reference sequence). This CDR3 is CASSLSQGGAGELFF. CDR3 nucleotides: TGTGCCAGCAGCCTATCACAGGGAGGGGCCGGGGAGCTGTTTTTT. Filled out from reference TRBV7-9 and TRBJ2-2, the complete variable domain reads DTGVSQNPRHKITKRGQNVTFRCDPISEHNRLYWYRQTLGQGPEFLTYFQNEAQLEKSRLLSDRFSAERPKGSFSTLEIQRTEQGDSAMYLCASSLSQGGAGELFFGEGSRLTVL.

This chain connects TRBV7-8 to TRBJ1-6; maybe TRBD1 (5 bases). This CDR3 is 16 amino acids long. Germline V lookup: CDR1 SGHVS, CDR2 FQNEAQ. Trimming removed 1 base at V and 10 bases at J, with 17 bases between. CDR3 DNA: TGTGCCAGCAGCTTAGATCCGGCAGGGAACGACTCACCCCTCCACTTT. Protein product: CASSLDPAGNDSPLHF. Together with reference TRBV7-8 and TRBJ1-6, the CDR3 gives the full variable domain: GAGVSQSPRYKVAKRGQDVALRCDPISGHVSLFWYQQALGQGPEFLTYFQNEAQLDKSGLPSDRFFAERPEGSVSTLKIQRTQQEDSAVYLCASSLDPAGNDSPLHFGNGTRLTVT.

The chain recombines TRBV30 with TRBJ2-1; the D gene is possibly TRBD2 (6 bases). Germline CDR1 and CDR2: GTSNPN and SVGIG (reference sequence). V was clipped by 1 base and J by 4 bases, with 14 bases between them. CDR3 size: 15 residues. CDR3 protein: CAWSGGRGIYNEQFF. The DNA of the CDR3 is TGTGCCTGGAGTGGGGGACGGGGGATTTACAATGAGCAGTTCTTC.

This rearrangement joins TRBV21-1 to TRBJ1-6. TRBV21-1 has pseudogene status. CDR3 length: 16 amino acids. The CDR3 region is CASSKLAVDTNSPLHF. In nucleotides, the CDR3 is TGTGCCAGCAGCAAATTAGCGGTGGACACCAATTCACCCCTCCACTTT.

The V gene is TRBV3-1 (or the pseudogene TRBV3-2), the J gene TRBJ2-3; unclear D gene. The V gene lost 2 bases and the J gene lost 6 bases, with 15 bases spanning the gap. From germline, CDR1 is LGHDT and CDR2 YNNKEL (reference sequence). This CDR3 has 15 residues. CDR3 protein: CASSQSVLPVDTQYF. In DNA form, the CDR3 reads TGTGCCAGCAGCCAATCAGTCCTTCCCGTGGATACGCAGTATTTT.

The genes are TRBV5-8 and TRBJ1-2; D is unclear. This CDR3 is built from 13 residues. CDR1 SGHTS and CDR2 YDEGEE come from the germline V gene. The ends were cut back, 4 bases at V and 4 bases at J, with 11 bases in the middle. In nucleotides, the CDR3 is TGTGCCAGCAGCCTGCAGGTGGGCTATGGCTACACCTTC. As protein: CASSLQVGYGYTF.

This clone was detected only a few times. CDR3 region: CAIRGGNTEAFF. CDR3 DNA: TGTGCCATCAGGGGAGGGAACACTGAAGCTTTCTTT. The rearrangement uses TRBV10-3 and TRBJ1-1, with D unresolved. Trimming took 6 bases from V and 1 from J, leaving 6 bases between them. The germline gives CDR1 ENHRY, CDR2 SYGVKD. This CDR3 contains 12 residues.

V and J are TRBV3-1 (or the pseudogene TRBV3-2) and TRBJ1-6, with D possibly TRBD1 on 6 matching bases. V shed 8 bases and J shed 5 bases, with 10 bases lying between them. This CDR3 region has 13 residues. In germline, CDR1 is LGHDT, CDR2 YNNKEL (reference sequence). DNA of the CDR3: TGTGCCAGCGCGGGGGCCCATAATTCACCCCTCCACTTT. This gives the protein CASAGAHNSPLHF.

The CDR3 sequence: CASRLQGDTEAFF. For the CDR3, the DNA is TGTGCCAGCAGACTACAGGGGGACACTGAAGCTTTCTTT. This chain joins TRBV6-5 and TRBJ1-1; 8 nucleotides line up with TRBD1. CDR3 size: 13 residues. Germline V gives CDR1 MNHEY, CDR2 SVGAGI. The ends lost 6 bases at V and 3 bases at J; junction bases unmatched: 3.

This chain joins TRBV6-4 and TRBJ2-2; TRBD2 matches at 14 bases. The CDR3 runs 18 residues. From germline, CDR1 is MRHNA and CDR2 SNTAGT. Trimming cost V 5 bases and J 0 bases; bases outside gene matches: 5. Here the CDR3 reads CASSPGTSGGSNTGELFF. In DNA, the CDR3 is TGTGCCAGCAGTCCAGGGACTAGCGGGGGCTCGAACACCGGGGAGCTGTTTTTT.

The V call is TRBV30, the J call TRBJ2-1, with D possibly matching TRBD1 (6 bases). Germline V gene lookup returns CDR1 GTSNPN and CDR2 SVGIG (reference sequence). The CDR3 runs 14 residues. Trimming took off 2 bases at V and 4 bases at J, with 12 bases between the two ends. Here the CDR3 DNA reads TGTGCCTGGAGTCAGGACAGTAGTTACAATGAGCAGTTCTTC. Its protein product is CAWSQDSSYNEQFF. Full variable domain (missing parts from reference TRBV30 and TRBJ2-1): SQTIHQWPATLVQPVGSPLSLECTVEGTSNPNLYWYRQAAGRGLQLLFYSVGIGQISSEVPQNLSASRPQDRQFILSSKKLLLSDSGFYLCAWSQDSSYNEQFFGPGTRLTVL.

The chain uses TRBV4-3 and TRBJ2-7; 12 bases agree with TRBD2. Germline loops: CDR1 LGHNA, CDR2 YSLEER. The CDR3 is 15 residues long. V was clipped by 0 bases and J by 4 bases; unmatched bases: 1. The CDR3 region is CASSQDTSGGYEQYF. CDR3 bases: TGCGCCAGCAGCCAAGATACTAGCGGGGGGTACGAGCAGTACTTC.

The gene calls are TRBV7-3 and TRBJ2-3; 7 bases agree with TRBD2. Germline CDR1 SGHTA, CDR2 FQGTGA. The CDR3 is 15 amino acids. V gave up 5 bases and J gave up 2 bases; unmatched junction bases: 7. CDR3 nucleotides: TGTGCCAGCAGCCGTACTAGCGCTTCCACAGATACGCAGTATTTT. Its translation is CASSRTSASTDTQYF.

This clone is classed as medium-sized. The genes are TRBV7-3 and TRBJ1-2; unclear D gene. V lost 4 bases and J lost 3, with 12 bases in between. Germline V gene lookup returns CDR1 SGHTA and CDR2 FQGTGA. The CDR3 has 14 residues. The CDR3 here is CASSSNTAYYGYTF. CDR3 nucleotide sequence: TGTGCCAGCAGCTCAAATACAGCTTACTATGGCTACACCTTC.

This clone was observed a handful of times. The chain links TRBV19 to TRBJ1-5; 8 bases line up with TRBD1. V gave up 3 bases and J gave up 10 bases; unmatched junction bases: 11. CDR1 LNHDA and CDR2 SQIVND come from the germline V gene (reference sequence). The CDR3 is made up of 15 amino acids. CDR3 sequence: CASSIPPGQGAPQHF. In DNA form, the CDR3 reads TGTGCCAGTAGTATCCCCCCCGGGCAGGGGGCCCCCCAGCATTTT.

V usage is TRBV5-1 and J usage is TRBJ1-2; a possible D gene is TRBD1 (5 bases). V dropped 4 bases and J dropped 7 bases, with 14 bases sitting between them. Germline-derived CDR1 and CDR2 are SGHRS and YFSETQ. The CDR3 loop spans 13 amino acids. The CDR3 spells CASSLDWTTGYTF. The CDR3 DNA follows: TGCGCCAGCAGCCTAGACTGGACAACTGGCTACACCTTC.

The V call is TRBV7-2, the J call TRBJ1-6, with 11 nucleotides matching TRBD1. CDR3 length: 15 amino acids. Unmatched junction bases numbered 7, after V lost 5 bases and J lost 10 bases. Germline V gene sequence: CDR1 SGHTA, CDR2 FQGNSA. The CDR3 nucleotides are TGTGCCAGCAGCCCCAGGACAGGGGGCCAGTCACCCCTCCACTTT. Translation gives CASSPRTGGQSPLHF.

This clone was counted only a few times. The J gene is TRBJ2-3, the V gene TRBV9; 14 bases fit TRBD2. V gave up 3 bases and J gave up 5 bases; unmatched junction bases: 2. Germline V lookup: CDR1 SGDLS, CDR2 YYNGEE. The CDR3 consists of 15 residues. As DNA, the CDR3 is TGTGCCAGCAGCGCCGGACTAGCGGGGGGAGATACGCAGTATTTT. Its translation is CASSAGLAGGDTQYF.

CDR3 DNA: TGTGCCAGTATGGGCCTGACAGGCGGCAATCAGCCCCAGCATTTT. Its translation is CASMGLTGGNQPQHF. The chain uses TRBV19 and TRBJ1-5, with D perhaps TRBD1 (6 bases). Trimming removed 7 bases from V and 2 bases from J, with 15 bases in between. CDR1 LNHDA and CDR2 SQIVND come from the germline V gene (reference sequence). The CDR3 runs to 15 residues.